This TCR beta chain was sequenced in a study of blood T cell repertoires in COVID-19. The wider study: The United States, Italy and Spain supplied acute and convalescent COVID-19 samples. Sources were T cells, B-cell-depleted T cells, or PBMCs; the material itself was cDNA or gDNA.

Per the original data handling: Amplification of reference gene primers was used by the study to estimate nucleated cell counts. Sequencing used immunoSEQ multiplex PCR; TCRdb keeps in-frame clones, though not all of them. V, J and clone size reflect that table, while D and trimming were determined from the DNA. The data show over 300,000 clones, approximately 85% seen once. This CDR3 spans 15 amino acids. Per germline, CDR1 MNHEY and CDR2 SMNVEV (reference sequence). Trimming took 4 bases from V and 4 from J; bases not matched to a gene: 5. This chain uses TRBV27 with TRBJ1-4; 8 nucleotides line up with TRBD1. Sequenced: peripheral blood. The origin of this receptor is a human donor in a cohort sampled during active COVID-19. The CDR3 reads CASSWDRRNNEKLFF. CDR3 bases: TGTGCCAGCAGTTGGGACAGGAGGAATAATGAAAAACTGTTTTTT.